This record looks at one T cell receptor (beta chain) sequence and its context. Its antigen is as yet unknown. Noted treatment: some 20 received Ad26.COV2.S at low or high dose, single or two shots; about 5 received placebo; per-sample allocation not given. Sampling was done on day 63 after the first vaccine or placebo injection. The data derive from a study of Ad26.COV2.S vaccination and SARS-CoV-2 variants. Study-wide background: Donor had been placed in the Ad26.COV2.S arm of the COV1001 trial.

General study points: Substantial response breadth was reportedly seen for spike-specific CD8+ and CD4+ T cells after vaccination. Breadth of non-spike TCRs did not differ between vaccinees and placebo recipients. The TCR-based breadth and depth measures might underestimate overall T cell responses.

Sequencing was performed with immunoSEQ multiplex PCR; in TCRdb, only in-frame clones are kept and a portion is missing. This table has a few hundred thousand clones, around 82% appearing once. Sequencing was performed on peripheral blood, taken in a trial of Ad26.COV2.S vaccine versus placebo. The receptor was derived from a person aged 18-65 years who received the Ad26.COV2.S COVID-19 vaccine or a placebo.

CDR3 protein: CASSLEVSGNTIYF. Here the CDR3 DNA reads TGCGCCAGCAGCCTTGAAGTCTCTGGAAACACCATATATTTT. The V gene is TRBV5-1, the J gene TRBJ1-3; no clear D. This CDR3 has 14 residues. From germline, CDR1 is SGHRS and CDR2 YFSETQ. The germline V and J ends were trimmed by 4 bases and 0 bases, with 8 bases remaining between them.